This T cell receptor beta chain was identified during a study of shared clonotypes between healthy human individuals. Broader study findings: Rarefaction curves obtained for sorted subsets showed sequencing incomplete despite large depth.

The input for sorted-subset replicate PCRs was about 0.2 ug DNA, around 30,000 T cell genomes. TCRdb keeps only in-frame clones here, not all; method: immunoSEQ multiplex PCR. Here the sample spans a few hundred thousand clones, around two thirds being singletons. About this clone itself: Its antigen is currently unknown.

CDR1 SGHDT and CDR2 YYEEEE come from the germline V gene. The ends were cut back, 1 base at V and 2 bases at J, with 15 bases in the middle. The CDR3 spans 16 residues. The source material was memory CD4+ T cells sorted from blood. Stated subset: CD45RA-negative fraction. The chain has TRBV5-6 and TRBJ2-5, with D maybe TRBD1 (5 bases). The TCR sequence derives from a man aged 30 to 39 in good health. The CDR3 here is CASSLIGESGQETQYF. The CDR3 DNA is TGTGCCAGCAGCTTGATAGGGGAATCCGGGCAAGAGACCCAGTACTTC.